This TCR beta chain originates from a study of PD-L1 blockade in urothelial cancer. Study summary: Samples of blood were analyzed 3 weeks (second dose) and 6 weeks after treatment start. T cells were recovered from blood samples at a median of roughly 150,000. Study results and limitations: It was durable-benefit patients whose tumor-associated blood clones expanded more at 3 weeks.

As to time point: pretreatment peripheral blood. Sample numbers ranged from 1 to 8 per patient, encompassing pretreatment and on-treatment collections. With 4 bases clipped from V and 5 bases from J, the junction kept 8 bases outside the gene matches. The germline CDR1 and CDR2 sequences are MDHEN and SYDVKM. The CDR3 length is 16 residues. Produced via immunoSEQ multiplex PCR; TCRdb's table is partial and in-frame only. The sample carries some 87,000 clones, around 90% recorded once. On this clone itself: The antigen remains undetermined.

The rearrangement joins TRBV28 to TRBJ1-2; 12 bases align to TRBD1. The sequence was collected from a man aged 55 to 69 with urothelial cancer. The sample in question was PBMCs, obtained around atezolizumab (anti-PD-L1) treatment. This CDR3 reads CASSSTGTGGGYGYTF. The CDR3 DNA is TGTGCCAGCAGTTCAACCGGGACAGGGGGCGGATATGGCTACACCTTC.